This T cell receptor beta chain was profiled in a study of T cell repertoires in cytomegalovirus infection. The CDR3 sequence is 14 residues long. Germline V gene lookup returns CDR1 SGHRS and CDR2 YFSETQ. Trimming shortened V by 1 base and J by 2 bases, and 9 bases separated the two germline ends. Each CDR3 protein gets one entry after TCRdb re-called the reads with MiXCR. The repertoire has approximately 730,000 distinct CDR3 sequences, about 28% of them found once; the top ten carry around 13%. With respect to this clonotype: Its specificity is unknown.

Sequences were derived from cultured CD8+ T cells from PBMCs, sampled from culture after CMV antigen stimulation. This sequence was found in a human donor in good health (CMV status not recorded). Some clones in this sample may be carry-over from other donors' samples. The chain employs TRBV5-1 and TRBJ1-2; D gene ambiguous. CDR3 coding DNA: TGCGCCAGCAGCTTGTGGGCAGGAAACTATGGCTACACCTTC. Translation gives CASSLWAGNYGYTF.